Described below is a single T cell receptor beta chain sequence and its context. This CDR3 spans 16 amino acids. V trimming: 0 bases; J trimming: 4 bases; junction bases outside the gene matches: 10. From germline, CDR1 is SGHRS and CDR2 YFSETQ. This sample is part of a study of blood T cell repertoires in COVID-19. Background on the study: PBMCs, B-cell-depleted T cells, or T cells were the source of the cDNA or gDNA that made up the material.

Produced via immunoSEQ multiplex PCR; TCRdb's table is partial and in-frame only. The sample has 150,000 to 200,000 clones; almost 80% are singletons. The receptor was isolated from a man aged 55 to 70 with active or convalescent COVID-19. The sequenced material came from peripheral blood. The rearrangement joins TRBV5-1 to TRBJ2-7; 7 bases are a match to TRBD1. CDR3 coding DNA: TGCGCCAGCAGCTTGGATTTGGGACAGCTTACGTACGAGCAGTACTTC. Translating it yields CASSLDLGQLTYEQYF. The full variable domain, in which reference TRBV5-1 and TRBJ2-7 provide the parts outside the CDR3, is KAGVTQTPRYLIKTRGQQVTLSCSPISGHRSVSWYQQTPGQGLQFLFEYFSETQRNKGNFPGRFSGRQFSNSRSEMNVSTLELGDSALYLCASSLDLGQLTYEQYFGPGTRLTVT.